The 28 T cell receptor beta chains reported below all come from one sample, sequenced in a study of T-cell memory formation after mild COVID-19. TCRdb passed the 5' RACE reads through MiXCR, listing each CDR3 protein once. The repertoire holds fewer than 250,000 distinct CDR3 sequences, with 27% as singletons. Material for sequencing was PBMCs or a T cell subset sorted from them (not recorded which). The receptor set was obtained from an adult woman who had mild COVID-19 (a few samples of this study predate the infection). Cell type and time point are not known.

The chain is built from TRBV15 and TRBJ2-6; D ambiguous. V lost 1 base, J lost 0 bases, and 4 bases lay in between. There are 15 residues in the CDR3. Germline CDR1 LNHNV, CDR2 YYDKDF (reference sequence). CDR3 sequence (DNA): TGTGCCACCAGCAGAGCCACCTCTGGGGCCAACGTCCTGACTTTC. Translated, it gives CATSRATSGANVLTF.

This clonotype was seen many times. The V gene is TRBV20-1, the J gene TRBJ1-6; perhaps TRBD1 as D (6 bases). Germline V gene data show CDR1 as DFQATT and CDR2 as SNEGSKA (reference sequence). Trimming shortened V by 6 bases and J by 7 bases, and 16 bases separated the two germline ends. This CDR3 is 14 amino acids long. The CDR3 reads CSALPGQRNSPLHF. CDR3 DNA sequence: TGCAGTGCCCTCCCGGGACAAAGGAATTCACCCCTCCACTTT.

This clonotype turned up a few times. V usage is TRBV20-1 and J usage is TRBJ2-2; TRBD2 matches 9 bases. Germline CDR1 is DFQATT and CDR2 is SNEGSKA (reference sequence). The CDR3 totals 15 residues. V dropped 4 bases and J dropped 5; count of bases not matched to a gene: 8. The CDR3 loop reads CSAKDSGRGTGELFF. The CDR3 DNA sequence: TGCAGTGCTAAAGATAGCGGGAGAGGAACCGGGGAGCTGTTTTTT.

The CDR3 here is CASSLGAGGASYGYTF. As DNA, the CDR3 is TGCGCCAGCAGCCTGGGTGCAGGGGGCGCAAGTTATGGCTACACCTTC. The chain combines TRBV4-3 with TRBJ1-2; 8 nucleotides agree with TRBD1. From germline, CDR1 is LGHNA and CDR2 YSLEER. Trimming cost V 4 bases and J 5 bases; bases outside gene matches: 12. The length of the CDR3 is 16 residues.

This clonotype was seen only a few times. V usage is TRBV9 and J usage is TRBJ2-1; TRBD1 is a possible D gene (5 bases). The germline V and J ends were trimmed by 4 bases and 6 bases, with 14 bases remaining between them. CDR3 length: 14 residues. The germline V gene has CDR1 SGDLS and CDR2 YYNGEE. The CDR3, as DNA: TGTGCCAGCAGCCCTCGACAGTTTTCCAATGAGCAGTTCTTC. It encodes CASSPRQFSNEQFF.

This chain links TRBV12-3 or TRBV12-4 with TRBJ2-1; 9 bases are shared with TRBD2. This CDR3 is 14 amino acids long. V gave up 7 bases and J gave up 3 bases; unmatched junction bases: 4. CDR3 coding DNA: TGTGCCAGCACCATGACTAGCGGCTACAATGAGCAGTTCTTC. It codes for CASTMTSGYNEQFF.

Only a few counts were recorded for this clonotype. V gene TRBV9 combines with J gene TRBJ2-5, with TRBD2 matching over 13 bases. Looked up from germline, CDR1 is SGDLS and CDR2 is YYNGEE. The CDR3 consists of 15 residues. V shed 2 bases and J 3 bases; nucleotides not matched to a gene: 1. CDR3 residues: CASSVGLAGEETQYF. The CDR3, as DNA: TGTGCCAGCAGCGTCGGACTAGCGGGGGAAGAGACCCAGTACTTC.

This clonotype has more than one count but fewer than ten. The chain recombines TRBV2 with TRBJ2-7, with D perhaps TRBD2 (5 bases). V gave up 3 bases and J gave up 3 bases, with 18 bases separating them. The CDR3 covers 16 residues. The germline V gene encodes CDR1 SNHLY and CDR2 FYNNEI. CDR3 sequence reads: CASSDFFGIDYYEQYF. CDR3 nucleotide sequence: TGTGCCAGCAGTGATTTCTTTGGAATCGACTACTACGAGCAGTACTTC.

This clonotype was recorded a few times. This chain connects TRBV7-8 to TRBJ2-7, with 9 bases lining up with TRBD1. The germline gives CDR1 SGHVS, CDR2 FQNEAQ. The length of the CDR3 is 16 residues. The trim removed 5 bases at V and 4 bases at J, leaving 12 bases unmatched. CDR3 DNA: TGTGCCAGCAGCCTCAAAACCACGACAGGGGGGTACGAGCAGTACTTC. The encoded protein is CASSLKTTTGGYEQYF.

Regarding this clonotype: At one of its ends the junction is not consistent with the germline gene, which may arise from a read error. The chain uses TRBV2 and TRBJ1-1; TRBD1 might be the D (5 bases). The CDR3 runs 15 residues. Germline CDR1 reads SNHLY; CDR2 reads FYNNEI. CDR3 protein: CDSSDGADLNTEAFF. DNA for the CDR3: TGTGACAGCAGTGATGGGGCAGATCTGAACACTGAAGCTTTCTTT.

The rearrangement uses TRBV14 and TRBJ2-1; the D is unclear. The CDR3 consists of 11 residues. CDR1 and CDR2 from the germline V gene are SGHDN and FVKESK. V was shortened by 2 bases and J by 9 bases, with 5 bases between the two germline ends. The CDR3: CASSQLSEQFF. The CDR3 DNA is TGTGCCAGCAGCCAACTTAGTGAGCAGTTCTTC.

In DNA form, the CDR3 reads TGTGCCAGTAGTCCCCCCGACGGGACAGGGGGCAGGTACATTCAGTACTTC. This gives the protein CASSPPDGTGGRYIQYF. V usage is TRBV19 and J usage is TRBJ2-4; TRBD1 agrees at 12 bases. CDR1 and CDR2 (germline): LNHDA, SQIVND (reference sequence). The CDR3 has 17 amino acids. After removal of 5 bases from V and 8 bases from J, the junction contained 13 bases not matched to a gene. Complete variable domain (other parts from reference TRBV19 and TRBJ2-4): DGGITQSPKYLFRKEGQNVTLSCEQNLNHDAMYWYRQDPGQGLRLIYYSQIVNDFQKGDIAEGYSVSREKKESFPLTVTSAQKNPTAFYLCASSPPDGTGGRYIQYFGAGTRLSVL.

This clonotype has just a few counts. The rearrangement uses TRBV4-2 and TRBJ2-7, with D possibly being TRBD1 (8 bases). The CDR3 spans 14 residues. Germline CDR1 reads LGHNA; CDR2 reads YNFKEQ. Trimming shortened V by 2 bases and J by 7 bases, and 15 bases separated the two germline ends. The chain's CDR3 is CASSQPGQGGEQYF. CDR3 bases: TGTGCCAGCAGCCAACCCGGACAGGGAGGGGAGCAGTACTTC.

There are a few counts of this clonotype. CDR3: CASSPFRLRTGEGYGYTF. The CDR3 DNA is TGTGCCAGCTCACCATTCCGCCTACGGACAGGGGAGGGCTATGGCTACACCTTC. V and J are TRBV18 and TRBJ1-2; 9 bases line up with TRBD1. Per the germline V gene, CDR1 is KGHSH and CDR2 is LQKENI. The trim removed 2 bases at V and 4 bases at J, leaving 14 bases unmatched. This CDR3 is 18 amino acids long. Full variable domain (remainder filled in from reference TRBV18 and TRBJ1-2): NAGVMQNPRHLVRRRGQEARLRCSPMKGHSHVYWYRQLPEEGLKFMVYLQKENIIDESGMPKERFSAEFPKEGPSILRIQQVVRGDSAAYFCASSPFRLRTGEGYGYTFGSGTRLTVV.

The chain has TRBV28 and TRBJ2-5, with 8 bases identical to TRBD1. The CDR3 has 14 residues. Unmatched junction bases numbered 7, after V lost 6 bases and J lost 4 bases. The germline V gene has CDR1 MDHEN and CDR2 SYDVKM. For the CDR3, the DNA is TGTGCCAGCAGGGCGGGCAGGGGGCTAGAGACCCAGTACTTC. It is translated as CASRAGRGLETQYF.

In DNA form, the CDR3 reads TGCGCCAGCAGCCGTTTCGGGGGTTTGGGAGCTACTGGAAACACCATATATTTT. It specifies CASSRFGGLGATGNTIYF. The rearrangement links TRBV5-1 to TRBJ1-3, with a possible D match to TRBD1 (5 bases). CDR1 and CDR2 from the germline V gene are SGHRS and YFSETQ. V lost 4 bases and J 2 bases, leaving 22 bases between the germline ends. The CDR3 is 18 residues long.

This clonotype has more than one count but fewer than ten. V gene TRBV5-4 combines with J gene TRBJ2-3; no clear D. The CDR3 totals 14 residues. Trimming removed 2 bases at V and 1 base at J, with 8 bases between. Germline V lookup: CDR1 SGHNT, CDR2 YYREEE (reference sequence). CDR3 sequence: CASSFNMGTDTQYF. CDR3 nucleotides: TGTGCCAGCAGCTTTAACATGGGCACAGATACGCAGTATTTT. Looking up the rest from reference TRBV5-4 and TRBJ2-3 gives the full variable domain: ETGVTQSPTHLIKTRGQQVTLRCSSQSGHNTVSWYQQALGQGPQFIFQYYREEENGRGNFPPRFSGLQFPNYSSELNVNALELDDSALYLCASSFNMGTDTQYFGPGTRLTVL.

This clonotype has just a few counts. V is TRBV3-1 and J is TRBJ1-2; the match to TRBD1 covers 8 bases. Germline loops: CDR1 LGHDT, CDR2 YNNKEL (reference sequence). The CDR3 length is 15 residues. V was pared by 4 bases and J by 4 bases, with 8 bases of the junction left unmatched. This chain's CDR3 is CASSPRTGTLYGYTF. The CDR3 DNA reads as TGTGCCAGCAGCCCTCGGACAGGGACACTCTATGGCTACACCTTC.

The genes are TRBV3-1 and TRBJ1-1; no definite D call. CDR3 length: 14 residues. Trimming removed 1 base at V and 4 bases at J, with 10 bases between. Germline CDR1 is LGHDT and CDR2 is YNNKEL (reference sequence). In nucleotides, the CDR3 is TGTGCCAGCAGCCAAGTAGAATGGGGCACTGAAGCTTTCTTT. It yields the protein CASSQVEWGTEAFF. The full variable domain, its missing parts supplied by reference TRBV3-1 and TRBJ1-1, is DTAVSQTPKYLVTQMGNDKSIKCEQNLGHDTMYWYKQDSKKFLKIMFSYNNKELIINETVPNRFSPKSPDKAHLNLHINSLELGDSAVYFCASSQVEWGTEAFFGQGTRLTVV.

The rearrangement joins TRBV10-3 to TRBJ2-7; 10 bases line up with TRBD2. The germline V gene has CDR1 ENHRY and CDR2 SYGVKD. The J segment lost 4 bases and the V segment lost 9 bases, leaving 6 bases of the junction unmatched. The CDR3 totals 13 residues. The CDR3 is CAIRTSGKYEQYF. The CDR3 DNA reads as TGTGCCATAAGGACTAGCGGCAAATACGAGCAGTACTTC.

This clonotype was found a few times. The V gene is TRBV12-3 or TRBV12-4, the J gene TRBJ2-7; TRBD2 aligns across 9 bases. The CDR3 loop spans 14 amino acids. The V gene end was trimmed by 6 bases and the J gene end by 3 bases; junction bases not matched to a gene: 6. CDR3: CASSLSGSIYEQYF. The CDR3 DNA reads TGTGCCAGCAGCCTTAGCGGGAGTATCTACGAGCAGTACTTC.

CDR3 sequence (DNA): TGTGCCAGCAGTGAAGTTAGGAACACTGAAGCTTTCTTT. This codes for CASSEVRNTEAFF. This chain links TRBV6-1 with TRBJ1-1; no reliable D call. Germline V gene lookup returns CDR1 MNHNS and CDR2 SASEGT. The CDR3 runs to 13 residues. The V and J ends lost 1 base and 1 base respectively, with 4 bases between them.

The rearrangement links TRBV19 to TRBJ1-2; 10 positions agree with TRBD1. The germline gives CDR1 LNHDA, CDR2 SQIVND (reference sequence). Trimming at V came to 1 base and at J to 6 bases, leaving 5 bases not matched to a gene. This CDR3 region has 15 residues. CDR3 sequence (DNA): TGTGCCAGTAGTATAGTTTCTGGGACAGGGGATGGCTACACCTTC. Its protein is CASSIVSGTGDGYTF.

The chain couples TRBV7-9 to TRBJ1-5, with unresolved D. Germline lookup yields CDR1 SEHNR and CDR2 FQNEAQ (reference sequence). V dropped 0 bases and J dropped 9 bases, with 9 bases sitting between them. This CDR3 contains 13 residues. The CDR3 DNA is TGTGCCAGCAGCTTAGCTGCGGGGAGGCCCCAGCATTTT. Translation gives CASSLAAGRPQHF. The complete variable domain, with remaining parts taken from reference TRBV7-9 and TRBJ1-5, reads DTGVSQNPRHKITKRGQNVTFRCDPISEHNRLYWYRQTLGQGPEFLTYFQNEAQLEKSRLLSDRFSAERPKGSFSTLEIQRTEQGDSAMYLCASSLAAGRPQHFGDGTRLSIL.

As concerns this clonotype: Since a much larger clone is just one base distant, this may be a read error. The CDR3 sequence: CASSDIDTQYF. DNA for the CDR3: TGTGCCAGCAGCGACATAGATACGCAGTATTTT. The chain has TRBV11-2 and TRBJ2-3; no reliable D call. The germline CDR1 and CDR2 sequences are SGHAT and FQNNGV. V was clipped by 5 bases and J by 5 bases, with 5 bases between them. The CDR3 contains 11 residues. The whole variable domain, filled in from reference TRBV11-2 and TRBJ2-3, reads EAGVAQSPRYKIIEKRQSVAFWCNPISGHATLYWYQQILGQGPKLLIQFQNNGVVDDSQLPKDRFSAERLKGVDSTLKIQPAKLEDSAVYLCASSDIDTQYFGPGTRLTVL.

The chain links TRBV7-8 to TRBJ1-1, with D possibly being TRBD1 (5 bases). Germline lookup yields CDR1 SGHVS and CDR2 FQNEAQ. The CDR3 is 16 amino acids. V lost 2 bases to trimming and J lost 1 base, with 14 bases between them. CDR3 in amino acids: CASSLRWGGTNTEAFF. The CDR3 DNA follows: TGTGCCAGCAGCTTACGGTGGGGAGGGACGAACACTGAAGCTTTCTTT.

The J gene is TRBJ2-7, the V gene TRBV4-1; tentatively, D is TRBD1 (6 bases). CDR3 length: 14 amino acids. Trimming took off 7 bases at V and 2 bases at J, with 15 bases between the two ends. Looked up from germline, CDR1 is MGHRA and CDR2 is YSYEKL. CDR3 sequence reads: CASTWTAGPYEQYF. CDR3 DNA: TGCGCCAGCACCTGGACAGCTGGCCCCTACGAGCAGTACTTC.

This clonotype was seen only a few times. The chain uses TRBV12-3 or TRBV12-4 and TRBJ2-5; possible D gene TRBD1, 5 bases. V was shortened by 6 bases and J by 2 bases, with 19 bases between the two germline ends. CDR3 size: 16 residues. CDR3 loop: CASSPTQGIGQETQYF. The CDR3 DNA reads TGTGCCAGCAGCCCAACGCAGGGTATTGGACAAGAGACCCAGTACTTC.